Below, one TCR beta chain is given with its context. Its antigen is not identified. Germline V gives CDR1 KGHSH, CDR2 LQKENI. The CDR3 consists of 13 residues. V lost 1 base and J lost 8, with 11 bases in between. This record belongs to a study of T cell responses to AZD1222 COVID-19 vaccine. Overall study findings and caveats: Across the whole spike, CD4 TCRs peaked at regions 160-218 and 743-854. Scientists sampled the repertoires only once the peak T cell response had passed. Clonal diversity may have been underestimated in mostly white British donors.

TCRdb's copy holds only in-frame clones and misses some; the assay was immunoSEQ multiplex PCR. Found here are some 200,000 clones, roughly 90% of them singletons; the top ten hold 3% to 4%. V usage is TRBV18 and J usage is TRBJ1-2; D gene ambiguous. The sample here was peripheral blood, taken 28 days after the second AZD1222 dose. The origin of this receptor is an adult who received the AZD1222 COVID-19 vaccine. DNA for the CDR3: TGTGCCAGCTCACCACGGGCCGGGATGGGCTACACCTTC. Translating it yields CASSPRAGMGYTF. The entire variable domain, with the rest obtained from reference TRBV18 and TRBJ1-2, is as follows: NAGVMQNPRHLVRRRGQEARLRCSPMKGHSHVYWYRQLPEEGLKFMVYLQKENIIDESGMPKERFSAEFPKEGPSILRIQQVVRGDSAAYFCASSPRAGMGYTFGSGTRLTVV.